The 12 T cell receptor beta chains given below trace back to one sample, sequenced in a study of T cells in Graves' hyperthyroidism and ophthalmopathy. Amplification of TCR beta CDR3 regions used RNA as the template. HTBI primers drove first-round RT-PCR of the TCR CDR3. TCRdb itself ran the multiplex PCR reads through MiXCR, one entry per CDR3 protein. The table records about 280,000 distinct CDR3 sequences, less than 30% of them present only once. Sequencing was performed on blood. These TCRs come from a man in his forties with Graves' hyperthyroidism that later progressed to Graves' ophthalmopathy.

The chain recombines TRBV20-1 with TRBJ1-1, with D tentatively TRBD1 (6 bases). This CDR3 has 15 amino acids. Trimming left V 5 bases short and J 3 bases short, with 19 bases between. CDR1 is DFQATT and CDR2 is SNEGSKA in the germline V gene (reference sequence). This CDR3 reads CSARPVGGGDTEAFF. Here the CDR3 DNA reads TGCAGTGCTCGACCTGTGGGAGGGGGAGACACTGAAGCTTTCTTT.

The chain employs TRBV28 and TRBJ1-5; no clear D. Per germline, CDR1 MDHEN and CDR2 SYDVKM. V was trimmed by 8 bases and J by 4 bases, leaving 18 bases between them. The CDR3 is 15 residues long. CDR3 in DNA: TGTGCCAGCTTACTTTTGGGAGGGAGGAATCAGCCCCAGCATTTT. Translated: CASLLLGGRNQPQHF.

This clonotype occurred many times. V gene TRBV9 combines with J gene TRBJ2-7, with D maybe TRBD1 (7 bases). CDR1 is SGDLS and CDR2 is YYNGEE in the germline V gene. CDR3 length equals 15 residues. Between the trimmed V and J ends, which lost 0 bases and 2 bases, there was a span of 12 bases. The CDR3 loop is CASSVEGGQTYEQYF. The CDR3 DNA sequence: TGTGCCAGCAGCGTAGAGGGGGGACAGACCTACGAGCAGTACTTC.

This clonotype was observed at least ten times. This chain uses TRBV6-2 or TRBV6-3 with TRBJ1-3; 12 bases line up with TRBD1. The J segment lost 1 base and the V segment lost 5 bases, leaving 9 bases of the junction unmatched. There are 18 residues in the CDR3. The germline V gene has CDR1 MNHEY and CDR2 SVGEGT. The CDR3 coding sequence is TGTGCCAGCAGTCGCCGGACGGGACAGGGGGCTTCTGGAAACACCATATATTTT. As protein: CASSRRTGQGASGNTIYF.

This clonotype was observed many times. This rearrangement joins TRBV20-1 to TRBJ2-4; a weak D match, TRBD2 (5 bases). V lost 8 bases to trimming and J lost 0 bases, with 14 bases between them. The CDR3 is 14 amino acids. Germline lookup yields CDR1 DFQATT and CDR2 SNEGSKA (reference sequence). The CDR3 DNA is TGCAGTACGGAGCAGCGGCTAGCCAAAAACATTCAGTACTTC. Translated: CSTEQRLAKNIQYF.

This rearrangement joins TRBV5-1 to TRBJ2-3, with 11 bases that match TRBD2. CDR1 and CDR2 (germline): SGHRS, YFSETQ. V lost 4 bases, J lost 6 bases, and 13 bases stayed unmatched. CDR3 size: 17 residues. The CDR3 here is CASSTATSGRLGDTQYF. The CDR3 nucleotides are TGCGCCAGCAGCACCGCTACTAGCGGGAGACTCGGGGATACGCAGTATTTT.

This clonotype was observed a handful of times. V gene TRBV6-5 combines with J gene TRBJ1-1, with TRBD1 matching over 8 bases. Germline CDR1 reads MNHEY; CDR2 reads SVGAGI. The CDR3 contains 14 residues. With V trimmed by 4 bases and J by 1 base, 2 bases remained unmatched. The CDR3 region has the DNA TGTGCCAGCAGTTGGGACAGGTGGAACACTGAAGCTTTCTTT. Its translation: CASSWDRWNTEAFF.

The chain is built from TRBV12-3 or TRBV12-4 and TRBJ2-7, with TRBD2 matching over 9 bases. After removal of 4 bases from V and 2 bases from J, the junction contained 6 bases not matched to a gene. The CDR3 sequence is 15 residues long. The CDR3 region has the DNA TGTGCCAGCAGTTCTTGGACTAGCGAGACCTACGAGCAGTACTTC. Its translation is CASSSWTSETYEQYF.

This chain's CDR3 is CASSVAGARTGELFF. The CDR3 DNA reads TGTGCCAGCAGCGTTGCGGGAGCGAGGACCGGGGAGCTGTTTTTT. J is TRBJ2-2 and V is TRBV6-2 or TRBV6-3, with 7 bases identical to TRBD2. CDR1 and CDR2 from the germline V gene are MNHEY and SVGEGT. The CDR3 is 15 amino acids. The V segment lost 6 bases and the J segment 5 bases; nucleotides outside the gene matches: 9.

This clonotype was found many times. This rearrangement joins TRBV5-1 to TRBJ1-1; unclear D gene. The length of the CDR3 is 14 residues. In germline, CDR1 is SGHRS, CDR2 YFSETQ. V lost 7 bases and J 4 bases, leaving 17 bases between the germline ends. In nucleotides, the CDR3 is TGCGCCAGCTCGGAGGGAAGTTTCACCACTGAAGCTTTCTTT. It encodes CASSEGSFTTEAFF.

This clonotype was found many times. The chain is built from TRBV20-1 and TRBJ2-2; D perhaps matches TRBD2 (6 bases). The CDR3 has 14 residues. Germline values: CDR1 DFQATT, CDR2 SNEGSKA (reference sequence). The V gene lost 6 bases and the J gene lost 3 bases, with 14 bases spanning the gap. The CDR3 region is CSAWDFSYTGELFF. The DNA for the CDR3 is TGCAGTGCCTGGGACTTCAGTTACACCGGGGAGCTGTTTTTT.

The chain recombines TRBV20-1 with TRBJ2-3; 8 bases agree with TRBD2. The junction had 7 bases not matched to a gene; V was cut back by 1 base and J by 4 bases. The CDR3 is 15 amino acids. Germline lookup yields CDR1 DFQATT and CDR2 SNEGSKA (reference sequence). CDR3 bases: TGCAGTGCTAGAGGTTCGAGCGGGAGCCCAGATACGCAGTATTTT. Amino acids: CSARGSSGSPDTQYF.